This TCR beta chain was found in a study of PD-L1 blockade in urothelial cancer. Across the study: Bladder-origin urothelial cancer in males described about 85% of the 29 patients. Median T cell yield per blood sample was 110,000 to 150,000 cells. Blood analysis was done at 3 weeks (second dose) and 6 weeks after treatment began.

This clone was seen a single time. The V gene's germline CDR1 is MDHEN and CDR2 SYDVKM. This CDR3 spans 11 amino acids. J was trimmed by 3 bases and V by 7 bases; bases with no gene match: 0. Stated time point: pretreatment peripheral blood. Patients yielded 1 to 8 samples each, pretreatment and on-treatment. Using immunoSEQ multiplex PCR, the repertoire was profiled, and TCRdb retains in-frame clones only, with some absent. The data show 130,000 or so clones, 70% to 85% seen once. V gene TRBV28 combines with J gene TRBJ2-7; 7 bases fit TRBD2. This sequence originates from a middle-aged man with urothelial cancer. The sequenced sample was PBMCs, obtained around atezolizumab (anti-PD-L1) treatment. The CDR3 DNA reads TGTGCCAGCACTAGCGGCTACGAGCAGTACTTC. Its translation is CASTSGYEQYF.